The following is a TCR beta chain sequence with its context. Sequencing was performed with immunoSEQ multiplex PCR; in TCRdb, only in-frame clones are kept and a portion is missing. The table lists some 10,000 clones, roughly 94% of them singletons. The CDR3 extends over 14 amino acids. Germline V CDR1 and CDR2: MDHEN, SYDVKM. Trimming took 7 bases from V and 6 from J, leaving 19 bases between them. This entry belongs to a study of technical replicates of blood from a few donors. The sequenced sample consisted of PBMCs. This clonotype originated in a human donor in good health. The V gene is TRBV28, the J gene TRBJ2-7; TRBD2 is a possible D gene (5 bases). Written as DNA, the CDR3 is TGTGCCAGCACCCATTTACAAGCGGTCGGCGAGCAGTACTTC. This codes for CASTHLQAVGEQYF.